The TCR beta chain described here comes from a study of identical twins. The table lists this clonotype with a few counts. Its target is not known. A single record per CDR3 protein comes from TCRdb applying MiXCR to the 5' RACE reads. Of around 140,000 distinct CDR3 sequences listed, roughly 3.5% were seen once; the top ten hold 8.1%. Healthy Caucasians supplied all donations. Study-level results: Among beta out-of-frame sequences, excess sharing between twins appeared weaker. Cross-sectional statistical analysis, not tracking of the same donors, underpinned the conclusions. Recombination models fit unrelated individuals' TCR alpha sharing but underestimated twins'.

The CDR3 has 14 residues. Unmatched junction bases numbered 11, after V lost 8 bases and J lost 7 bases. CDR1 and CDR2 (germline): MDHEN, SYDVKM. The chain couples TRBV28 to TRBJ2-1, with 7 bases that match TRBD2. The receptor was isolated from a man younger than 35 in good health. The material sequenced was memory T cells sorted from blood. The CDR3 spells CASAGGEGLNEQFF. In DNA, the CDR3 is TGTGCCAGCGCTGGAGGGGAGGGCCTTAATGAGCAGTTCTTC.